This TCR beta chain was observed in a study of T cells in Graves' hyperthyroidism and ophthalmopathy. Findings and limits, study-wide: The model made its ophthalmopathy prediction, and onset followed a median approximately 6.5 months later. Classification by a 13 V-J model distinguished ophthalmopathy from stable hyperthyroidism.

Comment on this clonotype: Its antigen is not known.

Extraction of PBMCs used roughly 9.6 ml of fresh peripheral blood. Template material for amplifying TCR beta CDR3 regions consisted of RNA transcripts. HTBI primers were employed in a first-round RT-PCR of the TCR CDR3. Each CDR3 protein gets one entry after TCRdb re-called the multiplex PCR reads with MiXCR. The data contain 660,000 or so distinct CDR3 sequences, under 25% of them seen just once; the ten biggest clones take up 30% to 40%. The sample consisted of blood. The sequence came from a man in his thirties or forties with Graves' ophthalmopathy.

Here the CDR3 DNA reads TGCAGTGCTAAGTCCGGGGGGCAGCCCCAGCATTTT. Its protein is CSAKSGGQPQHF. The V gene is TRBV20-1, the J gene TRBJ1-5, with D possibly being TRBD1 (5 bases). Trimming left V 4 bases short and J 7 bases short, with 11 bases between. Germline V gives CDR1 DFQATT, CDR2 SNEGSKA (reference sequence). This CDR3 spans 12 amino acids.